This T cell receptor beta chain was retrieved from a study of radiotherapy plus CTLA-4 blockade in lung cancer. Study background: An objective response was seen in about a sixth of patients, and disease control in around 31%.

CTLA-4 blockade with ipilimumab, together with focal radiation, was given to patients with chemo-refractory metastatic non-small-cell lung cancer. The method was immunoSEQ multiplex PCR; TCRdb's version includes in-frame clones alone and lacks a portion of them. The table includes 110,000 or so clones, approximately 80% detected once. The CDR3 is 15 residues long. The J segment lost 3 bases and the V segment lost 5 bases, leaving 7 bases of the junction unmatched. Germline values: CDR1 SGHVS, CDR2 FNYEAQ. The V call is TRBV7-6, the J call TRBJ2-5; 9 positions agree with TRBD1. The sequence was obtained from a human donor with non-small cell lung cancer who had a partial response to radiotherapy plus ipilimumab. The specimen comprised peripheral blood, sampled from a patient treated with radiotherapy plus ipilimumab. Here the CDR3 DNA reads TGTGCCAGCAGCGGAACAGGGGGCAGAGAAGAGACCCAGTACTTC. It encodes CASSGTGGREETQYF.